The 30 T cell receptor beta chains listed next were all sequenced from one sample in a study of T cells in tuberculosis. Method: immunoSEQ multiplex PCR; TCRdb's copy keeps in-frame clones and lacks some. The sample shows some 34,000 clones, approximately 97% of them seen only once. Sequencing input: PBMCs. These receptors were collected from a donor aged 5-35 years with latent tuberculosis or without tuberculosis infection.

The rearrangement links TRBV5-6 to TRBJ2-5, with 9 bases that match TRBD1. The CDR3 spans 19 residues. CDR1 is SGHDT and CDR2 is YYEEEE in the germline V gene. V was pared by 4 bases and J by 0 bases, with 16 bases of the junction left unmatched. The DNA of the CDR3 is TGTGCCAGCAGCCGTAGCCCTATCGGGACAGGGAAGTACCAAGAGACCCAGTACTTC. It specifies CASSRSPIGTGKYQETQYF.

The CDR3 DNA reads TGTGCCATCAGGCCCGGGGGGCTCACAGATACGCAGTATTTT. It translates to CAIRPGGLTDTQYF. This rearrangement joins TRBV10-3 to TRBJ2-3, with D perhaps matching TRBD2 (7 bases). Trimming shortened V by 6 bases and J by 2 bases, and 12 bases separated the two germline ends. Germline V gives CDR1 ENHRY, CDR2 SYGVKD. This CDR3 spans 14 amino acids.

This clone is a singleton in its sample. The rearrangement uses TRBV6-5 and TRBJ1-2; the match to TRBD1 covers 9 bases. This CDR3 has 13 amino acids. CDR1 is MNHEY and CDR2 is SVGAGI in the germline V gene. V lost 5 bases and J lost 14; bases outside the gene matches: 12. CDR3 region: CASSPDRGAVYTF. As DNA, the CDR3 is TGTGCCAGCAGTCCCGACAGGGGGGCCGTGTATACCTTC.

The chain joins TRBV2 to TRBJ1-2, with a weak D call TRBD1 (5 bases). CDR3 length equals 11 residues. CDR1 and CDR2 from the germline V gene are SNHLY and FYNNEI. V was shortened by 6 bases and J by 10 bases, with 12 bases between the two germline ends. The CDR3 DNA sequence: TGTGCCAGCAGCGGACACAGAGACTACACCTTC. It specifies CASSGHRDYTF.

V gene TRBV30 combines with J gene TRBJ1-2; weak D call: TRBD1 (6 bases). From germline, CDR1 is GTSNPN and CDR2 SVGIG (reference sequence). The CDR3 has 12 residues. Trimming took 2 bases from V and 2 from J, leaving 6 bases between them. Here the CDR3 reads CAWSQGNYGYTF. CDR3 sequence (DNA): TGTGCCTGGAGTCAGGGGAACTATGGCTACACCTTC.

The chain links TRBV19 to TRBJ1-1; the D is unclear. This CDR3 is built from 13 residues. CDR1 LNHDA and CDR2 SQIVND come from the germline V gene (reference sequence). V lost 3 bases and J lost 8, with 13 bases in between. The CDR3 DNA reads TGTGCCAGTAGTATTACGGAGAAAGGAGAAGCTTTCTTT. Residues: CASSITEKGEAFF. The full variable domain, its missing parts supplied by reference TRBV19 and TRBJ1-1, is DGGITQSPKYLFRKEGQNVTLSCEQNLNHDAMYWYRQDPGQGLRLIYYSQIVNDFQKGDIAEGYSVSREKKESFPLTVTSAQKNPTAFYLCASSITEKGEAFFGQGTRLTVV.

Details on this clone: This sample also contains other DNA sequences that code for the same CDR3. The rearrangement joins TRBV5-4 to TRBJ2-1; D is perhaps TRBD1 (6 bases). Germline CDR1 SGHNT, CDR2 YYREEE (reference sequence). Trimming stripped 0 bases from V and 0 bases from J, with 7 bases between. The CDR3 is made up of 15 amino acids. For the CDR3, the DNA is TGTGCCAGCAGCTTGGGAGGGGGCTCCTACAATGAGCAGTTCTTC. Encoded protein: CASSLGGGSYNEQFF.

The chain links TRBV9 to TRBJ2-7; weak D call: TRBD1 (6 bases). The CDR3 runs to 15 residues. The germline V gene has CDR1 SGDLS and CDR2 YYNGEE. V dropped 0 bases and J dropped 4 bases, with 14 bases sitting between them. Here the CDR3 reads CASSVAQGSGYEQYF. The CDR3 nucleotides are TGTGCCAGCAGCGTAGCTCAGGGGTCGGGTTACGAGCAGTACTTC. The whole variable domain, remainder taken from reference TRBV9 and TRBJ2-7, is DSGVTQTPKHLITATGQRVTLRCSPRSGDLSVYWYQQSLDQGLQFLIQYYNGEERAKGNILERFSAQQFPDLHSELNLSSLELGDSALYFCASSVAQGSGYEQYFGPGTRLTVT.

The rearrangement links TRBV2 to TRBJ2-4, with 12 bases fitting TRBD1. Unmatched junction bases numbered 14, after V lost 8 bases and J lost 6 bases. This CDR3 comprises 17 residues. From germline, CDR1 is SNHLY and CDR2 FYNNEI. The CDR3 here is CASASDRWGQGANIQYF. The CDR3 nucleotides are TGTGCCAGCGCCTCGGACAGGTGGGGACAGGGGGCAAACATTCAGTACTTC.

The chain couples TRBV5-1 to TRBJ2-7, with 9 positions matching TRBD1. There are 14 residues in the CDR3. With V trimmed by 4 bases and J by 7 bases, 9 bases remained unmatched. Germline CDR1 and CDR2: SGHRS and YFSETQ. The CDR3 region has the DNA TGCGCCAGCAGCACCGGACAGGGGCCTCTGGAGCAGTACTTC. Its protein is CASSTGQGPLEQYF.

The J gene is TRBJ2-7, the V gene TRBV6-1; D might be TRBD1 (6 bases). CDR3 length equals 14 residues. V was cut by 7 bases and J by 4 bases, with 17 bases left in between. From germline, CDR1 is MNHNS and CDR2 SASEGT. The CDR3 coding sequence is TGTGCCAGCACCAACAGGGAGTCTTCATACGAGCAGTACTTC. It yields the protein CASTNRESSYEQYF.

This sequence joins TRBV6-6 and TRBJ2-7; TRBD2 matches at 13 bases. This CDR3 contains 15 residues. Losses at the gene ends were 4 bases for V and 3 bases for J; bases not matched to a gene: 3. The germline gives CDR1 MNHNY, CDR2 SVGAGI (reference sequence). CDR3 nucleotide sequence: TGTGCCAGCAGTTTCGGGACTAGCGGGAACTACGAGCAGTACTTC. The encoded protein is CASSFGTSGNYEQYF.

The V and J genes are TRBV6-6 and TRBJ2-2; perhaps TRBD2 as D (5 bases). The CDR3 spans 14 residues. Germline lookup yields CDR1 MNHNY and CDR2 SVGAGI (reference sequence). Trimming removed 6 bases from V and 3 bases from J, with 11 bases in between. The CDR3 is CASSPTGYTGELFF. The CDR3 coding sequence is TGTGCCAGCAGCCCTACGGGGTACACCGGGGAGCTGTTTTTT.

The gene calls are TRBV4-1 and TRBJ2-7; 9 bases fit TRBD1. Losses at the gene ends were 4 bases for V and 2 bases for J; bases not matched to a gene: 12. This CDR3 is built from 17 residues. Per germline, CDR1 MGHRA and CDR2 YSYEKL. CDR3 coding DNA: TGCGCCAGCAGCCCCTCGGGACAGGGTGTAGGGACCTACGAGCAGTACTTC. Translating gives CASSPSGQGVGTYEQYF.

The chain has TRBV2 and TRBJ1-1; D remains unclear. The V and J ends lost 1 base and 5 bases respectively, with 11 bases between them. Per germline, CDR1 SNHLY and CDR2 FYNNEI. The CDR3 totals 14 residues. CDR3 region: CASSEESPGTEAFF. CDR3 coding DNA: TGTGCCAGCAGTGAAGAGAGTCCGGGGACTGAAGCTTTCTTT.

The chain carries TRBV19 and TRBJ1-1; TRBD1 is a possible D gene (5 bases). Germline V gene data show CDR1 as LNHDA and CDR2 as SQIVND (reference sequence). The CDR3 runs 14 residues. V lost 3 bases and J 4 bases, leaving 12 bases between the germline ends. CDR3 amino acids: CASSIRAGVTEAFF. In nucleotides, the CDR3 is TGTGCCAGTAGTATCCGAGCGGGGGTCACTGAAGCTTTCTTT.

The chain is built from TRBV9 and TRBJ2-5; TRBD2 agrees at 9 bases. Germline V gives CDR1 SGDLS, CDR2 YYNGEE. With V trimmed by 2 bases and J by 3 bases, 2 bases remained unmatched. CDR3 size: 14 residues. The CDR3 sequence: CASSVGLAKETQYF. CDR3 sequence (DNA): TGTGCCAGCAGCGTTGGACTAGCGAAAGAGACCCAGTACTTC. Full variable domain (remainder filled in from reference TRBV9 and TRBJ2-5): DSGVTQTPKHLITATGQRVTLRCSPRSGDLSVYWYQQSLDQGLQFLIQYYNGEERAKGNILERFSAQQFPDLHSELNLSSLELGDSALYFCASSVGLAKETQYFGPGTRLLVL.

The chain couples TRBV5-1 to TRBJ1-1; D is perhaps TRBD1 (5 bases). V lost 2 bases and J lost 5, with 13 bases in between. Germline V CDR1 and CDR2: SGHRS, YFSETQ. The CDR3 spans 14 residues. This CDR3 is CASSFGGLRTEAFF. For the CDR3, the DNA is TGCGCCAGCAGCTTCGGGGGGTTAAGGACTGAAGCTTTCTTT.

The J gene is TRBJ1-5, the V gene TRBV7-2; the match to TRBD1 covers 12 bases. The germline CDR1 and CDR2 sequences are SGHTA and FQGNSA. This CDR3 spans 17 amino acids. Unmatched junction bases numbered 7, after V lost 0 bases and J lost 7 bases. The DNA of the CDR3 is TGTGCCAGCAGCTTAGCCCCGGGACAGGGGGCGGGACAGCCCCAGCATTTT. Translated: CASSLAPGQGAGQPQHF.

This chain connects TRBV29-1 to TRBJ2-1, with D possibly matching TRBD1 (6 bases). V gave up 4 bases and J gave up 3 bases, with 16 bases separating them. CDR3 length: 15 amino acids. Per germline, CDR1 SQVTM and CDR2 ANQGSEA. The CDR3 region has the DNA TGCAGCGTTGTCGGAACAGGGAGCGTCTACAATGAGCAGTTCTTC. Its translation: CSVVGTGSVYNEQFF.

Comments on this clone: The germline gene is not matched at one end of the junction; a read error may be the cause. The rearrangement uses TRBV10-1 and TRBJ1-1; 7 nucleotides line up with TRBD1. CDR1 and CDR2 (germline): WNHNN, SYGVQD (reference sequence). The CDR3 runs 15 residues. The CDR3 spells CASSNKEGANNEAFF. CDR3 bases: TGCGCCAGCAGTAATAAGGAGGGGGCTAACAATGAAGCTTTCTTT.

This chain joins TRBV30 and TRBJ1-2, with 7 bases matching TRBD1. This CDR3 comprises 13 residues. Germline CDR1 GTSNPN, CDR2 SVGIG (reference sequence). The trim removed 4 bases at V and 3 bases at J, leaving 5 bases unmatched. The CDR3 nucleotides are TGTGCCTGGACGGGACAGTCCTACTATGGCTACACCTTC. Translated, it gives CAWTGQSYYGYTF.

V usage is TRBV9 and J usage is TRBJ1-5; TRBD1 is a possible D gene (5 bases). The germline V and J ends were trimmed by 8 bases and 7 bases, with 16 bases remaining between them. Germline CDR1 reads SGDLS; CDR2 reads YYNGEE. The CDR3 has 13 amino acids. The CDR3: CASGRGGGQPQHF. The CDR3 DNA reads TGTGCCAGTGGCCGGGGCGGAGGGCAGCCCCAGCATTTT. Filled out from reference TRBV9 and TRBJ1-5, the complete variable domain reads DSGVTQTPKHLITATGQRVTLRCSPRSGDLSVYWYQQSLDQGLQFLIQYYNGEERAKGNILERFSAQQFPDLHSELNLSSLELGDSALYFCASGRGGGQPQHFGDGTRLSIL.

The chain employs TRBV25-1 and TRBJ2-7; maybe TRBD2 (5 bases). Trimming cost V 5 bases and J 5 bases, with 13 bases left between them. The germline V gene has CDR1 MGHDK and CDR2 SYGVNS. The CDR3 is 13 residues long. CDR3 bases: TGTGCCAGCAGTAACAAAGAGGGTAACGAGCAGTACTTC. This encodes CASSNKEGNEQYF.

This clone was seen a single time. V is TRBV5-1 and J is TRBJ1-1; 7 bases agree with TRBD1. Germline assignment: CDR1 SGHRS and CDR2 YFSETQ. V shed 0 bases and J 3 bases; nucleotides not matched to a gene: 2. CDR3 length: 14 residues. CDR3 DNA: TGCGCCAGCAGCTTGGAGGGACAGTACACTGAAGCTTTCTTT. Protein product: CASSLEGQYTEAFF.

The gene calls are TRBV7-6 and TRBJ2-2; 9 bases align to TRBD1. V shed 0 bases and J 5 bases; nucleotides not matched to a gene: 7. The CDR3 totals 17 residues. The germline CDR1 and CDR2 sequences are SGHVS and FNYEAQ. The DNA for the CDR3 is TGTGCCAGCAGCTTAGCGTCGACAGGGGGACGAACCGGGGAGCTGTTTTTT. It yields the protein CASSLASTGGRTGELFF.

This rearrangement joins TRBV6-5 to TRBJ2-7, with D tentatively TRBD2 (5 bases). The length of the CDR3 is 15 residues. CDR1 is MNHEY and CDR2 is SVGAGI in the germline V gene. The V and J ends lost 2 bases and 1 base respectively, with 12 bases between them. This CDR3 is CASSYSIGGSYEQYF. The CDR3 DNA reads as TGTGCCAGCAGTTACAGCATCGGCGGGTCCTACGAGCAGTACTTC.

The V gene is TRBV18, the J gene TRBJ1-2; D is possibly TRBD1 (6 bases). The CDR3 is made up of 13 amino acids. CDR1 KGHSH and CDR2 LQKENI come from the germline V gene. Trimming cost V 4 bases and J 5 bases, with 11 bases left between them. The CDR3 nucleotides are TGTGCCAGCTCACAACAGGGTGGGTATGGCTACACCTTC. Residues: CASSQQGGYGYTF.

The V and J genes are TRBV7-2 and TRBJ2-3; 8 bases are shared with TRBD2. The CDR3 consists of 19 residues. The germline V gene encodes CDR1 SGHTA and CDR2 FQGNSA. Trimming cost V 0 bases and J 5 bases; bases outside gene matches: 16. The CDR3 sequence is CASSLAFRGGGPQGDTQYF. In nucleotides, the CDR3 is TGTGCCAGCAGCTTAGCGTTCCGGGGGGGCGGGCCCCAGGGAGATACGCAGTATTTT.

The chain links TRBV6-1 to TRBJ2-4; D possibly corresponds to TRBD2 (5 bases). CDR1 MNHNS and CDR2 SASEGT come from the germline V gene. Trimming removed 0 bases at V and 8 bases at J, with 5 bases between. There are 12 residues in the CDR3. This CDR3 is CASSEAGDIQYF. As DNA, the CDR3 is TGTGCCAGCAGTGAAGCCGGGGACATTCAGTACTTC.